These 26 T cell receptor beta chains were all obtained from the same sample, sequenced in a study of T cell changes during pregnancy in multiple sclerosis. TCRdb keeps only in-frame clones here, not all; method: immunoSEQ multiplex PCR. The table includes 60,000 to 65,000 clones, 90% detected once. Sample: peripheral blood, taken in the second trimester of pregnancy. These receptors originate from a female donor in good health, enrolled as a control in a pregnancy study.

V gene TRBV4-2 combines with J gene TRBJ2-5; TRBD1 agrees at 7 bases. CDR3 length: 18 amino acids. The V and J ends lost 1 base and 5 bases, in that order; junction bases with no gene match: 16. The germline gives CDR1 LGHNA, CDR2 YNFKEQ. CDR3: CASSQAHSLDRVSETQYF. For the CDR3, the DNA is TGTGCCAGCAGCCAAGCCCACTCCCTCGACAGGGTGTCGGAGACCCAGTACTTC.

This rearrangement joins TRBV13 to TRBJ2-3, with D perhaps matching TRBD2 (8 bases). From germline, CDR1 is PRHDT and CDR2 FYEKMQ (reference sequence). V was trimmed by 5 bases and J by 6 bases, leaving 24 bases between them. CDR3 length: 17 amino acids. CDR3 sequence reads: CASSHRTSRLRGDTQYF. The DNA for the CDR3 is TGTGCCAGCAGCCACCGGACTAGCCGCCTCAGGGGGGATACGCAGTATTTT.

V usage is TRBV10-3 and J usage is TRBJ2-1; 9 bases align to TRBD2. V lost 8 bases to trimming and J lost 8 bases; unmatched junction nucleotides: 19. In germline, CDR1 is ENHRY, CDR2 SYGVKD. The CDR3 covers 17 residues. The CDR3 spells CAIESRAGGRARDEQFF. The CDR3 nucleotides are TGTGCCATCGAATCGCGAGCTGGCGGGAGGGCCCGGGATGAGCAGTTCTTC.

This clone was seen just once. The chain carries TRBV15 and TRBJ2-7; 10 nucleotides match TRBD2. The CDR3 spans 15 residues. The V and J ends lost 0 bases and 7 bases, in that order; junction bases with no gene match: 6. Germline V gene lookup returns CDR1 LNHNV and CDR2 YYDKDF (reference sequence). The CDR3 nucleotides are TGTGCCACCAGCAGAGATCTAGCGGGGGCTGGGGAGCAGTACTTC. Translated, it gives CATSRDLAGAGEQYF.

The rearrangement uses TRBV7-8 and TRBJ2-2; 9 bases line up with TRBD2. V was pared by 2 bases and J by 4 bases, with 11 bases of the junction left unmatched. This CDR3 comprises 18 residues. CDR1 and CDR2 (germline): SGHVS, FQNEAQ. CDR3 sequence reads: CASSLLVAGVGITGELFF. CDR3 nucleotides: TGTGCCAGCAGCTTACTGGTAGCGGGAGTAGGTATCACCGGGGAGCTGTTTTTT.

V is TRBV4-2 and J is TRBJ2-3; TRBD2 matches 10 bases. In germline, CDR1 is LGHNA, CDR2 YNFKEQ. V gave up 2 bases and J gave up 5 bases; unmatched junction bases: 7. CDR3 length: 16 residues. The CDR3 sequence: CASSQTLAGARDTQYF. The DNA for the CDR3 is TGTGCCAGCAGCCAAACGCTAGCGGGGGCCAGAGATACGCAGTATTTT.

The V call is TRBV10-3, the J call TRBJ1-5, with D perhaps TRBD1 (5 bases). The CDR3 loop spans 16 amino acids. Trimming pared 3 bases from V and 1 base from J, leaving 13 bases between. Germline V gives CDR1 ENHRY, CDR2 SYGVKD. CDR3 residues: CAISDGAVGSNQPQHF. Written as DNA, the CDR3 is TGTGCCATCAGTGATGGGGCGGTAGGGAGCAATCAGCCCCAGCATTTT.

The DNA of the CDR3 is TGTGCCAGCAGCTTGGCCGGTGACAGCGGGGAGCTGTTTTTT. Amino acids: CASSLAGDSGELFF. The rearrangement links TRBV5-5 to TRBJ2-2; D possibly corresponds to TRBD1 (5 bases). The length of the CDR3 is 14 residues. Deletions cut 0 bases from V and 7 bases from J, with 10 bases between. CDR1 is SGHKS, CDR2 YYEKEE, per germline (reference sequence).

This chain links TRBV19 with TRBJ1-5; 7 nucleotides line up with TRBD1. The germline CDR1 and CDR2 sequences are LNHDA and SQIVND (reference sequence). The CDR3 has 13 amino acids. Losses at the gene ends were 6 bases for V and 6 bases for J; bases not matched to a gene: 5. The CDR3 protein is CASSPGGRQPQHF. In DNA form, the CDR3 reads TGTGCCAGTAGCCCAGGGGGTCGTCAGCCCCAGCATTTT.

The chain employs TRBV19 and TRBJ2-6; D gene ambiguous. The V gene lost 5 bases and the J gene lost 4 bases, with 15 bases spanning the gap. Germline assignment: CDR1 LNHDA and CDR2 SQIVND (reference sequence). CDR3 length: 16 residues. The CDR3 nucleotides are TGTGCCAGTAGTTACCGCGGTGGCTCGGGGGCCAACGTCCTGACTTTC. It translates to CASSYRGGSGANVLTF.

In nucleotides, the CDR3 is TGTGCCATCAGGGGGCGGTTAGCGGGGGATTACAATGAGCAGTTCTTC. The encoded protein is CAIRGRLAGDYNEQFF. The gene calls are TRBV10-3 and TRBJ2-1; 9 positions agree with TRBD2. Germline values: CDR1 ENHRY, CDR2 SYGVKD. J lost 4 bases, V lost 6 bases, and 10 bases had no gene match. The CDR3 is 16 residues long.

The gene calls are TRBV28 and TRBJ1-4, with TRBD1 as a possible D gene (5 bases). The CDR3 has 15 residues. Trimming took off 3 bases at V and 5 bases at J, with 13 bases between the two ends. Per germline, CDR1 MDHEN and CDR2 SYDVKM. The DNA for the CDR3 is TGTGCCAGCAGTTTCGTGCAGGGAAGGAATGAAAAACTGTTTTTT. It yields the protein CASSFVQGRNEKLFF.

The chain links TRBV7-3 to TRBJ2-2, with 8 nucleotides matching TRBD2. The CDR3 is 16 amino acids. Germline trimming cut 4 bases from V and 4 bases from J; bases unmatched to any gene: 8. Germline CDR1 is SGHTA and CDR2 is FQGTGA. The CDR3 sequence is CASSSRTSPSTGELFF. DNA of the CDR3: TGTGCCAGCAGCTCCCGGACTAGCCCCAGCACCGGGGAGCTGTTTTTT.

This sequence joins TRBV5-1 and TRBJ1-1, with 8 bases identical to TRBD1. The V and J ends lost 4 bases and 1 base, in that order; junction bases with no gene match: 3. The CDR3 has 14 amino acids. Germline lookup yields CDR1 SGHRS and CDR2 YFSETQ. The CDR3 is CASSATGGNTEAFF. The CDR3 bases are TGCGCCAGCAGCGCAACAGGGGGGAACACTGAAGCTTTCTTT.

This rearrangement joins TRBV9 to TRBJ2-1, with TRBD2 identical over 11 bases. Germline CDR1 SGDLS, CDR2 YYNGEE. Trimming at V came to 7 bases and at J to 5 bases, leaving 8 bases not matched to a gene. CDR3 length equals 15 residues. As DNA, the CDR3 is TGTGCCAGCCGAGCGGGACTAGCGGACCACAATGAGCAGTTCTTC. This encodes CASRAGLADHNEQFF.

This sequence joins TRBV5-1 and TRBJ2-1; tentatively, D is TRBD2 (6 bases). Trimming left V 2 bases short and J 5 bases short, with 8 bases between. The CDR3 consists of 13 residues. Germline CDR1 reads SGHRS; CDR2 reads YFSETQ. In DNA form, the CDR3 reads TGCGCCAGCAGCTTTGGAGGGGACAATGAGCAGTTCTTC. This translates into CASSFGGDNEQFF.

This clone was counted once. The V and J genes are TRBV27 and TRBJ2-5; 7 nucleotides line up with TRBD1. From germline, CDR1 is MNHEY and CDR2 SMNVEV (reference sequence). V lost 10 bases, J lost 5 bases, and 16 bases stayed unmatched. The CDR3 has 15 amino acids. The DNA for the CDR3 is TGTGCCACCCAGCCGGGACAGCCGATCCGGGAGACCCAGTACTTC. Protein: CATQPGQPIRETQYF.

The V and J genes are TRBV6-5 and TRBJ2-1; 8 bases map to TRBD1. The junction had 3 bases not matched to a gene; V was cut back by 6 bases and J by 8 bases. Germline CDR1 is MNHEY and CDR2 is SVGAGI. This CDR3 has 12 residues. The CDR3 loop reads CASSPTGDEQFF. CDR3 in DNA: TGTGCCAGCAGCCCGACAGGGGATGAGCAGTTCTTC.

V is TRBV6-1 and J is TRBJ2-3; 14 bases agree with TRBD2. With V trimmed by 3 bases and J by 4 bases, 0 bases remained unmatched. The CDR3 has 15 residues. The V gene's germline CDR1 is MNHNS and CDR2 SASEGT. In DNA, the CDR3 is TGTGCCAGCAGTGAGACTAGCGGGGGGGCAGATACGCAGTATTTT. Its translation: CASSETSGGADTQYF.

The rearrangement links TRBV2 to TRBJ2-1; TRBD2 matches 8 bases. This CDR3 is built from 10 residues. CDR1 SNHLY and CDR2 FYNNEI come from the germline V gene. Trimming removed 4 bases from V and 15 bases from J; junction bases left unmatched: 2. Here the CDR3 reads CASSGRGAFF. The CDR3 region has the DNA TGTGCCAGCAGTGGGCGGGGGGCGTTCTTC.

The CDR3 loop reads CASSVGLAGVSSYEQYF. CDR3 bases: TGTGCCAGCAGCGTCGGGCTAGCGGGGGTCTCCTCCTACGAGCAGTACTTC. The rearrangement uses TRBV9 and TRBJ2-7; TRBD2 matches at 10 bases. CDR1 and CDR2 from the germline V gene are SGDLS and YYNGEE. The junction had 8 bases not matched to a gene; V was cut back by 2 bases and J by 0 bases. CDR3 length: 17 amino acids. Together with reference TRBV9 and TRBJ2-7, the CDR3 gives the full variable domain: DSGVTQTPKHLITATGQRVTLRCSPRSGDLSVYWYQQSLDQGLQFLIQYYNGEERAKGNILERFSAQQFPDLHSELNLSSLELGDSALYFCASSVGLAGVSSYEQYFGPGTRLTVT.

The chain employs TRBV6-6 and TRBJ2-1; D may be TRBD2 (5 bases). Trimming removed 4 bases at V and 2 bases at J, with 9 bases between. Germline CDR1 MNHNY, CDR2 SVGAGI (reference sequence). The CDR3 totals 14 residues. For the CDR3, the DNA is TGTGCCAGCAGTTCAGCGGAGACCTACAATGAGCAGTTCTTC. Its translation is CASSSAETYNEQFF.

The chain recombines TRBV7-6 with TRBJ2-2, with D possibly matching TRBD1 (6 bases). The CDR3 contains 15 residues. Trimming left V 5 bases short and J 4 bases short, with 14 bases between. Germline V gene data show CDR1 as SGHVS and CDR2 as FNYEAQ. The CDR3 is CASSPGPGVTGELFF. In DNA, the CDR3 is TGTGCCAGCAGCCCGGGCCCAGGGGTCACCGGGGAGCTGTTTTTT.

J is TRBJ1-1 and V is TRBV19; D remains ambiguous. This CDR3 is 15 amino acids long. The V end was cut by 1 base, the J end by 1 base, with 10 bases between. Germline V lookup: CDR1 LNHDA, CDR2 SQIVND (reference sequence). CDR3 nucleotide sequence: TGTGCCAGTAGTATAGTCCGTCCTCCGAACACTGAAGCTTTCTTT. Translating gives CASSIVRPPNTEAFF.

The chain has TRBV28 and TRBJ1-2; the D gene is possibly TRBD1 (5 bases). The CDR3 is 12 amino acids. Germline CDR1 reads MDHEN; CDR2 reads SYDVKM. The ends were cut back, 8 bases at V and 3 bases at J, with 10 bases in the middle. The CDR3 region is CASLAGDYGYTF. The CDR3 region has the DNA TGTGCCAGCCTTGCGGGGGACTATGGCTACACCTTC.

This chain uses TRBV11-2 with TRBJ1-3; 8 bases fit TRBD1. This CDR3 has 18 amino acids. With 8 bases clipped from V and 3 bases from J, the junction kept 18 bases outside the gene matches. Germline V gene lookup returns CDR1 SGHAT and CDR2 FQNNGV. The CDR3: CASHRGQGRRWNGNTIYF. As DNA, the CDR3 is TGTGCCAGCCACAGAGGACAGGGACGAAGGTGGAATGGAAACACCATATATTTT.